Listed below are T cell receptor beta chains from one sample, sequenced in a study of shared clonotypes between healthy human individuals. Repertoires were generated with immunoSEQ multiplex PCR, while TCRdb's copy carries only in-frame clones and drops some. The table records some 1,400,000 clones, about 96% of them present only once. The sequencing input was naive CD4+ T cells sorted from blood. The receptor source for this set is a man between 25 and 39 years old in good health. CDR3s include the opening cysteine and the closing phenylalanine or tryptophan. The D gene is left open where the match is weak. Expanded clones are given a class, and other clones once, few, many or no size at all.

CDR3,DNA,size,D,J,V
CSVQRGAQDTF,TGCAGCGTTCAACGGGGGGCCCAGGACACCTTC,.,.,TRBJ1-2,TRBV29-1
CASSQEVREKLFF,TGCGCCAGCAGCCAAGAAGTTCGGGAAAAACTGTTTTTT,.,.,TRBJ1-4,TRBV4-1
CASSFPGRWAETQYF,TGTGCCAGCAGTTTCCCGGGGAGGTGGGCGGAGACCCAGTACTTC,.,.,TRBJ2-5,TRBV28
CASSGAARITDTQYF,TGTGCCAGCAGCGGAGCCGCTAGGATTACAGATACGCAGTATTTT,.,.,TRBJ2-3,TRBV7-2
CATSRVGISYNEQFF,TGTGCCACCAGCAGAGTAGGGATCTCATACAATGAGCAGTTCTTC,.,.,TRBJ2-1,TRBV15
CASYDAGAGELFF,TGTGCCAGCTATGACGCCGGTGCCGGGGAGCTGTTTTTT,.,.,TRBJ2-2,TRBV2
CASSQYRERDTQYF,TGTGCCAGCAGCCAATACAGGGAAAGGGATACACAGTATTTT,.,.,TRBJ2-3,TRBV6-5
CASSLGTGRQFF,TGTGCCAGCAGCCTAGGGACAGGGAGACAGTTCTTC,few,TRBD1,TRBJ2-1,TRBV11-2
CASSGGLANTGELFF,TGCGCCAGCAGCGGGGGACTCGCGAACACCGGGGAGCTGTTTTTT,.,.,TRBJ2-2,TRBV5-1
CASSRGTGGNTEAFF,TGTGCCAGCAGTAGGGGGACAGGGGGGAACACTGAAGCTTTCTTT,.,TRBD1,TRBJ1-1,TRBV27
CASSPRKPDTQYF,TGTGCCAGCTCACCCCGAAAACCAGATACGCAGTATTTT,.,.,TRBJ2-3,TRBV18
CASKTTPGTANYGYTF,TGTGCCAGCAAGACAACACCCGGGACCGCGAACTATGGCTACACCTTC,.,.,TRBJ1-2,TRBV28
CASSLRTSGRLTLSQETQYF,TGCGCCAGCAGTCTCCGGACTAGCGGGAGACTTACTCTTAGCCAAGAGACCCAGTACTTC,.,TRBD2,TRBJ2-5,TRBV5-1
CASSGGGTPIYEQYF,TGTGCCAGTAGTGGAGGGGGGACCCCCATCTACGAGCAGTACTTC,.,.,TRBJ2-7,TRBV19
CASSESLTASGNTIYF,TGTGCCAGCAGTGAATCGTTGACAGCCTCTGGAAACACCATATATTTT,.,.,TRBJ1-3,TRBV2
CASSPPGGHYTF,TGTGCCAGCTCACCACCCGGCGGGCACTACACCTTC,.,.,TRBJ1-2,TRBV18
CASSLWGAGSRAETQYF,TGTGCCAGCAGCCTTTGGGGAGCGGGAAGTCGTGCGGAGACCCAGTACTTC,.,TRBD2,TRBJ2-5,TRBV7-9
CASTPGGGPGELFF,TGTGCCAGCACCCCCGGGGGGGGGCCCGGGGAGCTGTTTTTT,.,TRBD2,TRBJ2-2,TRBV5-4
CASSPPGQGLDEQYF,TGTGCCAGCAGTCCTCCGGGACAGGGCCTAGACGAGCAGTACTTC,.,TRBD1,TRBJ2-7,TRBV6-5
CASGGVGHSYEQYF,TGTGCCAGCGGAGGAGTGGGACACTCCTACGAGCAGTACTTC,.,.,TRBJ2-7,TRBV2
CAISTGTGTYEQYF,TGTGCCATCAGTACCGGGACGGGGACCTACGAGCAGTACTTC,.,.,TRBJ2-7,TRBV10-3
CASVLAGVQETQYF,TGTGCCAGCGTTTTAGCGGGAGTGCAAGAGACCCAGTACTTC,once,TRBD2,TRBJ2-5,TRBV28
CSVGFSADF,TGCAGCGTTGGGTTTTCGGCGGACTTC,once,.,TRBJ2-7,TRBV29-1
CASSIAPLPPQHF,TGTGCCAGTAGTATCGCCCCATTACCGCCCCAGCATTTT,.,.,TRBJ1-5,TRBV19
CASSNPISAGTGELFF,TGTGCCAGCTCAAATCCTATATCGGCTGGCACCGGGGAGCTGTTTTTT,.,.,TRBJ2-2,TRBV18
CASSQQGAGYTF,TGTGCCAGCAGTCAACAGGGGGCTGGCTACACCTTC,few,TRBD1,TRBJ1-2,TRBV28
CASSLVWGARDGYTF,TGTGCCAGCAGCCTGGTTTGGGGGGCGCGGGATGGCTACACCTTC,.,.,TRBJ1-2,TRBV5-4
CASSSPSGGAEAFF,TGTGCCAGCAGTTCACCTTCTGGGGGGGCTGAAGCTTTCTTT,.,.,TRBJ1-1,TRBV28
CASSWGAGATIIYEQYF,TGCGCCAGCAGCTGGGGGGCGGGAGCCACCATAATCTACGAGCAGTACTTC,.,.,TRBJ2-7,TRBV5-1
CASSQERAVFDGEQYF,TGTGCCAGCAGTCAAGAGAGGGCCGTTTTCGATGGCGAGCAGTACTTC,once,.,TRBJ2-7,TRBV4-2
CASSPPWGANQPQHF,TGTGCCAGCAGTCCCCCTTGGGGGGCAAATCAGCCCCAGCATTTT,.,.,TRBJ1-5,TRBV27
CASSPGLALWQYF,TGTGCCAGCAGCCCTGGACTAGCTTTATGGCAGTACTTC,.,TRBD2,TRBJ2-7,TRBV11-2